This T cell receptor beta chain was captured in a study of cytomegalovirus exposure and HLA in healthy donors. Study-wide results and caveats: Both high specificity and high sensitivity reportedly marked the classifier's diagnosis of cytomegalovirus status. Overall, roughly 160 TCR beta chains were annotated as cytomegalovirus-associated.

Assay: immunoSEQ multiplex PCR; the TCRdb copy retains only in-frame clones and omits some. The sample includes around 200,000 clones, more than 65% seen only once; the top ten take 2.8%. CDR3 length equals 17 residues. J lost 0 bases, V lost 8 bases, and 14 bases had no gene match. Germline V lookup: CDR1 LGHNA, CDR2 YNFKEQ. On this clone itself: Antigen specificity is unknown.

The chain links TRBV4-2 to TRBJ1-2; 8 positions agree with TRBD1. The source is a woman in her late teens or twenties in good health and CMV-seropositive. Sequenced: PBMCs. The CDR3 loop is CASYDRDRGMANYGYTF. CDR3 bases: TGTGCCAGCTATGATAGAGACAGGGGAATGGCTAACTATGGCTACACCTTC.